The subject of this entry is one TCR beta chain. Its antigen is as yet unknown. Data came from immunoSEQ multiplex PCR; TCRdb stores just in-frame clones and leaves some out. The sample yields 950,000 to 1,300,000 clones, 65% to 75% seen once. V lost 2 bases and J lost 5, with 6 bases in between. Per germline, CDR1 LNHDA and CDR2 SQIVND (reference sequence). This CDR3 spans 13 amino acids. This entry is derived from a study of shared clonotypes between healthy human individuals. Broader study findings: Limited genetic and exposure-history diversity came from having few donors. Between several donors, naive CD4 clonotypes were shared at a level of around 5.1%.

V gene TRBV19 combines with J gene TRBJ2-2; no clear D. This TCR was sampled from a man aged 18 to 29 in good health. Material: memory CD4+ T cells sorted from blood. Sample subset: CD45RA-negative fraction. The DNA for the CDR3 is TGTGCCAGTAGTATAATGGGGACCGGGGAGCTGTTTTTT. Protein sequence: CASSIMGTGELFF.